This TCR beta chain was retrieved from a study of OX40 agonist ivuxolimab in advanced cancers. Study information: Every 2 weeks, ivuxolimab was infused into the patients intravenously at between 0.01 and 10 mg/kg. Patients in dose escalation had liver, melanoma, kidney or head and neck cancers.

Notes on the study in general: Averaged across samples, CD8+ T cells carried more expanded clones than CD4+ did.

The CDR3 has 15 amino acids. V was pared by 0 bases and J by 1 base, with 9 bases between. CDR1 SGHRS and CDR2 YFSETQ come from the germline V gene. This clone was picked up a small number of times. The target antigen is unknown. The assay was immunoSEQ multiplex PCR, and TCRdb's table has in-frame clones only and misses some. The sample records some 83,000 clones, 85% to 95% being singletons. This sequence was found in an adult with an advanced solid tumor such as melanoma, head and neck, liver or kidney cancer. Material: CD4+ or CD8+ T cells sorted from blood, obtained in a trial of the OX40 agonist ivuxolimab. The J gene is TRBJ2-3, the V gene TRBV5-1; D may be TRBD2 (5 bases). The CDR3 DNA reads as TGCGCCAGCAGCTTGGGTCCGGAGGGCACAGATACGCAGTATTTT. Residues: CASSLGPEGTDTQYF.